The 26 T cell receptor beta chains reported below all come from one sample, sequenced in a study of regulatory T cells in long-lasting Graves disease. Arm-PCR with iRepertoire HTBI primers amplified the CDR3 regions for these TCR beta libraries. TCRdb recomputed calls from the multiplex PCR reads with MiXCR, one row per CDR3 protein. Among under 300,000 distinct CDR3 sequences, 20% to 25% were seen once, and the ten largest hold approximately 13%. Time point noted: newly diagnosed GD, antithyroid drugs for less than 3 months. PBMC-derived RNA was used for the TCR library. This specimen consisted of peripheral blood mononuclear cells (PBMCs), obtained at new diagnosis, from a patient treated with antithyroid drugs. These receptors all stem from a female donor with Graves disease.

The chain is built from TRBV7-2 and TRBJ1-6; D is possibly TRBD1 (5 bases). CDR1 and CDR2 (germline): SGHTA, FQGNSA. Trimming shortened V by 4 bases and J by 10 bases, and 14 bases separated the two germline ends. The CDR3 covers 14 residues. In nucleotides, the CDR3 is TGTGCCAGCAGCTATCGGGACCTGAGCTCACCCCTCCACTTT. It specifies CASSYRDLSSPLHF.

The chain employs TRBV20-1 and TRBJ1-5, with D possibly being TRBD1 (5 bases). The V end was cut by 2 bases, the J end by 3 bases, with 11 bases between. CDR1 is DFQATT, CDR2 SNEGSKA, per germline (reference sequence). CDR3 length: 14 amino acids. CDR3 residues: CSARMGRNNQPQHF. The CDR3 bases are TGCAGTGCTAGAATGGGGCGGAACAATCAGCCCCAGCATTTT.

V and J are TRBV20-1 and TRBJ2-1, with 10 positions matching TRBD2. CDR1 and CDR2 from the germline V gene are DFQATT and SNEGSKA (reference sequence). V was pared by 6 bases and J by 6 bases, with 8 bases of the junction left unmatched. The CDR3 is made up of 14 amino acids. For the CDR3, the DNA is TGCAGTGCCCCACTAGCGGGGATATCCAATGAGCAGTTCTTC. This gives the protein CSAPLAGISNEQFF.

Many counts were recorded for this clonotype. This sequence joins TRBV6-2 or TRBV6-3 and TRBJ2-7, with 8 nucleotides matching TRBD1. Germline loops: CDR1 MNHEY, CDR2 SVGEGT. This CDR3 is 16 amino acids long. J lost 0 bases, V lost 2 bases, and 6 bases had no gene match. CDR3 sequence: CASSYGYRGSSYEQYF. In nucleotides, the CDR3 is TGTGCCAGCAGTTACGGGTACAGGGGGAGCTCCTACGAGCAGTACTTC.

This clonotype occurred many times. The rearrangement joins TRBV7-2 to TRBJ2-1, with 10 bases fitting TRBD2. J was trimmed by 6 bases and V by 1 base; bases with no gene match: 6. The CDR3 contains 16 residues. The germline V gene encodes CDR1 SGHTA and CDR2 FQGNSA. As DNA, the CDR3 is TGTGCCAGCAGCTTAGTTAGCGGGGGGCCCCTCAATGAGCAGTTCTTC. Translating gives CASSLVSGGPLNEQFF.

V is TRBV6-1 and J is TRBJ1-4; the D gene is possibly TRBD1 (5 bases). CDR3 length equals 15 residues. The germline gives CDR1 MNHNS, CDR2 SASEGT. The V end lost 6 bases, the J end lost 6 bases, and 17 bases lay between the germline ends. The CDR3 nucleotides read TGTGCCAGCAGCCCCTCGGGGGGGGAACATGAAAAACTGTTTTTT. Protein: CASSPSGGEHEKLFF.

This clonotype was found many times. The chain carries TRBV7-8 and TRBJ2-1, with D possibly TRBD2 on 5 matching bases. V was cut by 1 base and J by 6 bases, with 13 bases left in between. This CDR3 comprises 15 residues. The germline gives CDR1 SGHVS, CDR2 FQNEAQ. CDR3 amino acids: CASSLGRHEGNEQFF. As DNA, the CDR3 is TGTGCCAGCAGCTTAGGAAGACACGAGGGCAATGAGCAGTTCTTC.

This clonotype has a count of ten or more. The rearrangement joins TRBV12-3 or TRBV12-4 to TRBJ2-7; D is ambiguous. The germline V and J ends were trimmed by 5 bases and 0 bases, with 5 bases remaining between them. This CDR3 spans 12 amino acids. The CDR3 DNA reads TGTGCCAGCAGTAAACCCTCCTACGAGCAGTACTTC. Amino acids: CASSKPSYEQYF.

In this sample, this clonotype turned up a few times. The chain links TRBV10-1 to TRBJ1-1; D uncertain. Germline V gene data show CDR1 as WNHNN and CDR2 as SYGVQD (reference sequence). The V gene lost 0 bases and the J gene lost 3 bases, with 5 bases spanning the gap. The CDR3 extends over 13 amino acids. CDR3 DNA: TGCGCCAGCAGTGAGTCGACCCACACTGAAGCTTTCTTT. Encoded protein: CASSESTHTEAFF.

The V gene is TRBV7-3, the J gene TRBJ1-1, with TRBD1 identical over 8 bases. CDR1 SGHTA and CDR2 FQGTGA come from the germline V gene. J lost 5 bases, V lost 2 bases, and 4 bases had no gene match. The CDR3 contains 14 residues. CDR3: CASSLQGAMTEAFF. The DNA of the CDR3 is TGTGCCAGCAGCTTACAGGGGGCGATGACTGAAGCTTTCTTT.

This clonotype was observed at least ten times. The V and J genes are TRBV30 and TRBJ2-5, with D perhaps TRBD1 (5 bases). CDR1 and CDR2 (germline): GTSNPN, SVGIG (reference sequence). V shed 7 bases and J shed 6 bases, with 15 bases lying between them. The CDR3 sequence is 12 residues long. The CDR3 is CAYGRTSQTQYF. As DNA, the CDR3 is TGTGCCTACGGACGGACAAGTCAGACCCAGTACTTC.

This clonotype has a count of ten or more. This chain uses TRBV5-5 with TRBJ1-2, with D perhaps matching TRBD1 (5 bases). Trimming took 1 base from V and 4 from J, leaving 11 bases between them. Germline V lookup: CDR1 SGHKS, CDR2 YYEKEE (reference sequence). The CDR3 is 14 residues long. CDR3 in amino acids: CASSLFQGSYGYTF. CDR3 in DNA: TGTGCCAGCAGCTTGTTCCAGGGCTCCTATGGCTACACCTTC.

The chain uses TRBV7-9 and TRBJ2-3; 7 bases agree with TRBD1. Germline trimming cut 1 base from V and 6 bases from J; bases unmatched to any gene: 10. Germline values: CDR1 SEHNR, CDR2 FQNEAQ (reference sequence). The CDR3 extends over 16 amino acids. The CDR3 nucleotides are TGTGCCAGCAGCTTAGGGTTGACAGGGTCATTGGATACGCAGTATTTT. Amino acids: CASSLGLTGSLDTQYF. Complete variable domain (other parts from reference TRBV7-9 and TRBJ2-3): DTGVSQNPRHKITKRGQNVTFRCDPISEHNRLYWYRQTLGQGPEFLTYFQNEAQLEKSRLLSDRFSAERPKGSFSTLEIQRTEQGDSAMYLCASSLGLTGSLDTQYFGPGTRLTVL.

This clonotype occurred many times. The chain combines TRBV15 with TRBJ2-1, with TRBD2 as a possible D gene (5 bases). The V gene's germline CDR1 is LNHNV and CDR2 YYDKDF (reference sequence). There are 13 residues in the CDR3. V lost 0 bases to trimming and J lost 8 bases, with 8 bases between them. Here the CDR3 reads CATSRDLGDEQFF. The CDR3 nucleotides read TGTGCCACCAGCAGAGATCTCGGGGATGAGCAGTTCTTC.

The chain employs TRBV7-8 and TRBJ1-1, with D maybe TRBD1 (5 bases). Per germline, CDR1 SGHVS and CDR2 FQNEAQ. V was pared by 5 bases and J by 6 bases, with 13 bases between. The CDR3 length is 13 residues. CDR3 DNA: TGTGCCAGCAGCCCCTCGCCAGGGTCTGAAGCTTTCTTT. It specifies CASSPSPGSEAFF. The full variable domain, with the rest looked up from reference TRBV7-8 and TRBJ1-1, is GAGVSQSPRYKVAKRGQDVALRCDPISGHVSLFWYQQALGQGPEFLTYFQNEAQLDKSGLPSDRFFAERPEGSVSTLKIQRTQQEDSAVYLCASSPSPGSEAFFGQGTRLTVV.

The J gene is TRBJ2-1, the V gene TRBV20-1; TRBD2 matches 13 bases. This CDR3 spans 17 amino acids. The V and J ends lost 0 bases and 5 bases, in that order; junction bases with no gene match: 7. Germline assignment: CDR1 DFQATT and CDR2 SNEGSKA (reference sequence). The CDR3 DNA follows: TGCAGTGCTAGAGATCCCGGACTAGCGGGGGACCACAATGAGCAGTTCTTC. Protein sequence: CSARDPGLAGDHNEQFF.

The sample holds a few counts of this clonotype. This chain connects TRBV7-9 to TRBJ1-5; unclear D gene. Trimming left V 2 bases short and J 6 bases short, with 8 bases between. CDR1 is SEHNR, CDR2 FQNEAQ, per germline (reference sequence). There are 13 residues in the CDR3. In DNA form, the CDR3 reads TGTGCCAGCAGCTTATCGGGCGGTCAGCCCCAGCATTTT. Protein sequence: CASSLSGGQPQHF.

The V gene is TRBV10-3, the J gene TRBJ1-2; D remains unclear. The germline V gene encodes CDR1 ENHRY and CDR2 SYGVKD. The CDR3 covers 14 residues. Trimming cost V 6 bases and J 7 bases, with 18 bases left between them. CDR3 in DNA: TGTGCCATCAGAGTGGCCGTTTCGGCCGGTGGCTACACCTTC. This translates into CAIRVAVSAGGYTF.

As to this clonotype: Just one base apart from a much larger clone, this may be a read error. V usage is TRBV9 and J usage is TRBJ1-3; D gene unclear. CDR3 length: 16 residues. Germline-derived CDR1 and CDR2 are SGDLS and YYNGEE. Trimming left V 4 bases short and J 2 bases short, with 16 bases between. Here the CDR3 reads CASSPRASRAGNTIYF. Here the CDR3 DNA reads TGTGCCAGCAGCCCTCGGGCCTCGAGGGCTGGAAACACCATATATTTT.

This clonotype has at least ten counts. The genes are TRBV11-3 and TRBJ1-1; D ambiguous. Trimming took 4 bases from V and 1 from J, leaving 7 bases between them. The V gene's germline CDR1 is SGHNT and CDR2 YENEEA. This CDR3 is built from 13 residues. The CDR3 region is CASSWTTNTEAFF. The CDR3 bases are TGTGCCAGCAGCTGGACGACGAACACTGAAGCTTTCTTT.

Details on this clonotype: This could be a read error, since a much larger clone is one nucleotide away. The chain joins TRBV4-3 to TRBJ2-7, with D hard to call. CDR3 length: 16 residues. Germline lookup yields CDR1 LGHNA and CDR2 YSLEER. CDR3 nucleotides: TGCGCCAGCAGCCAAGATTTGGGCAGTAAATCTTACGAGCAGTGCTTC. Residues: CASSQDLGSKSYEQCF.

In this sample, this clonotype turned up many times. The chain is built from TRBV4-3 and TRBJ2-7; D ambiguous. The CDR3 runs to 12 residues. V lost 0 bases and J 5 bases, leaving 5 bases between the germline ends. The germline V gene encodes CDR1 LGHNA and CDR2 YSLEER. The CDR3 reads CASSQDFDEQYF. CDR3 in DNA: TGCGCCAGCAGCCAAGATTTCGACGAGCAGTACTTC.

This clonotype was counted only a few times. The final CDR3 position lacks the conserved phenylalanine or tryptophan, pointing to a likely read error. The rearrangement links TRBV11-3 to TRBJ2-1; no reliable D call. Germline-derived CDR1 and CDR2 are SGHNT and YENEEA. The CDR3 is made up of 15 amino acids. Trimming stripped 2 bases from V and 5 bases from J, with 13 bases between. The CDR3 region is CASSLNTDANNEQFS. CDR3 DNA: TGTGCCAGCAGCTTAAACACTGACGCCAACAATGAGCAGTTCTCC.

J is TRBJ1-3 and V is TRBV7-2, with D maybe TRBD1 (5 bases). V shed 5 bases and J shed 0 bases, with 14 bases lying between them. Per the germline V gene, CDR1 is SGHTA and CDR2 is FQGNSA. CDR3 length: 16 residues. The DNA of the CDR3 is TGTGCCAGCAGCCAGGGATCGTTGAACTCTGGAAACACCATATATTTT. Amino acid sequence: CASSQGSLNSGNTIYF.

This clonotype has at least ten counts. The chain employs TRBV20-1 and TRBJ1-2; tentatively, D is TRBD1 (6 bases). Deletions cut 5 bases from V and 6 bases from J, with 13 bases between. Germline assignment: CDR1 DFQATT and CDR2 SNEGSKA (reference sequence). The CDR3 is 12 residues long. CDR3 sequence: CSAVQGLDGYTF. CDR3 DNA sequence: TGCAGTGCTGTACAGGGACTTGATGGCTACACCTTC.

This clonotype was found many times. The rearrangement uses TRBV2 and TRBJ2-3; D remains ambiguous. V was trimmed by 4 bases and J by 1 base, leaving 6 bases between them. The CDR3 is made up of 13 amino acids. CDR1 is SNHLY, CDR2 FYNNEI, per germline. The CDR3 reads CASSVFGTDTQYF. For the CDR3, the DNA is TGTGCCAGCAGTGTTTTCGGCACAGATACGCAGTATTTT.